These 30 T cell receptor beta chains share one sample of origin, sequenced in a study of radiotherapy plus CTLA-4 blockade in lung cancer. This table comes from immunoSEQ multiplex PCR, and its TCRdb copy is limited to in-frame clones, with some not included. The sample has tens of thousands of clones; roughly 85% are singletons. The sample consisted of peripheral blood, taken from a patient treated with radiotherapy plus ipilimumab. Source of these receptors: a human donor with non-small cell lung cancer that progressed on radiotherapy plus ipilimumab.

The chain uses TRBV28 and TRBJ2-1, with D uncertain. Germline loops: CDR1 MDHEN, CDR2 SYDVKM. CDR3 size: 12 residues. Trimming pared 5 bases from V and 7 bases from J, leaving 9 bases between. The CDR3 loop is CASSQGLNEQFF. Written as DNA, the CDR3 is TGTGCCAGCAGTCAAGGGTTAAATGAGCAGTTCTTC.

The chain joins TRBV7-9 to TRBJ2-1; D remains ambiguous. With 3 bases removed from V and 3 bases from J, the gap between germline ends came to 15 bases. CDR1 is SEHNR and CDR2 is FQNEAQ in the germline V gene (reference sequence). The CDR3 contains 16 residues. CDR3 loop: CASSFMATSHYNEQFF. CDR3 nucleotides: TGTGCCAGCAGCTTTATGGCGACAAGTCACTACAATGAGCAGTTCTTC. Full variable domain (rest looked up from reference TRBV7-9 and TRBJ2-1): DTGVSQNPRHKITKRGQNVTFRCDPISEHNRLYWYRQTLGQGPEFLTYFQNEAQLEKSRLLSDRFSAERPKGSFSTLEIQRTEQGDSAMYLCASSFMATSHYNEQFFGPGTRLTVL.

The V and J genes are TRBV5-1 and TRBJ1-1; D possibly corresponds to TRBD1 (5 bases). CDR3 length equals 14 residues. Germline V gives CDR1 SGHRS, CDR2 YFSETQ. Trimming shortened V by 0 bases and J by 5 bases, and 11 bases separated the two germline ends. CDR3: CASSLVGGRTEAFF. The CDR3 region has the DNA TGCGCCAGCAGCTTGGTCGGGGGGAGAACTGAAGCTTTCTTT.

This clone showed up just a few times. The CDR3 is CASSETGTGATEAFF. CDR3 nucleotides: TGTGCCAGCAGCGAAACCGGGACAGGGGCCACTGAAGCTTTCTTT. V gene TRBV6-1 combines with J gene TRBJ1-1; 10 bases agree with TRBD1. This CDR3 has 15 amino acids. Trimming removed 6 bases from V and 4 bases from J; junction bases left unmatched: 8. Germline-derived CDR1 and CDR2 are MNHNS and SASEGT.

This clone has more than one count but fewer than ten. The chain is built from TRBV28 and TRBJ2-5; D remains ambiguous. Germline lookup yields CDR1 MDHEN and CDR2 SYDVKM. V lost 1 base and J lost 9, with 15 bases in between. The length of the CDR3 is 14 residues. The CDR3 sequence: CASSLSPRTRAQYF. The CDR3 bases are TGTGCCAGCAGTTTATCCCCTCGCACAAGAGCCCAGTACTTC.

This chain links TRBV2 with TRBJ2-3; 10 bases map to TRBD1. This CDR3 is 15 amino acids long. V lost 4 bases and J lost 6; bases outside the gene matches: 7. Germline values: CDR1 SNHLY, CDR2 FYNNEI. In DNA, the CDR3 is TGTGCCAGCAGTGGCCCCGGGACAGGGGCCGATACGCAGTATTTT. Residues: CASSGPGTGADTQYF.

The gene calls are TRBV7-3 and TRBJ2-1, with 10 nucleotides matching TRBD2. The ends lost 2 bases at V and 5 bases at J; junction bases unmatched: 3. The CDR3 is made up of 15 amino acids. Per germline, CDR1 SGHTA and CDR2 FQGTGA. The CDR3 region is CASSLFGLADNEQFF. The CDR3 region has the DNA TGTGCCAGCAGCTTATTTGGACTAGCGGACAATGAGCAGTTCTTC.

The rearrangement links TRBV29-1 to TRBJ2-7, with D possibly matching TRBD1 (5 bases). The CDR3 runs 13 residues. Germline V gene data show CDR1 as SQVTM and CDR2 as ANQGSEA. Trimming removed 3 bases from V and 1 base from J, with 10 bases in between. The CDR3 loop reads CSVESTESYEQYF. CDR3 sequence (DNA): TGCAGCGTTGAGTCGACAGAATCCTACGAGCAGTACTTC.

The genes are TRBV6-4 and TRBJ2-3, with 7 bases identical to TRBD2. The CDR3 extends over 14 amino acids. V lost 4 bases and J lost 0; bases outside the gene matches: 1. The germline V gene encodes CDR1 MRHNA and CDR2 SNTAGT. The DNA of the CDR3 is TGTGCCAGCAGTGTTAGCGGGAGCACAGATACGCAGTATTTT. It encodes CASSVSGSTDTQYF.

DNA of the CDR3: TGTGCCAGCAGCCTGGGACAGGGGGCTATCGGGGAGCTGTTTTTT. This codes for CASSLGQGAIGELFF. The chain uses TRBV11-3 and TRBJ2-2; 12 bases match TRBD1. The CDR3 has 15 residues. Germline CDR1 SGHNT, CDR2 YENEEA. Trimming took 5 bases from V and 7 from J; bases not matched to a gene: 5.

V and J are TRBV20-1 and TRBJ2-5; D call uncertain. The CDR3 is 11 residues long. Trimming cost V 0 bases and J 4 bases, with 3 bases left between them. Germline loops: CDR1 DFQATT, CDR2 SNEGSKA (reference sequence). The CDR3 here is CSARDLETQYF. Written as DNA, the CDR3 is TGCAGTGCTAGAGATCTAGAGACCCAGTACTTC.

In this sample, this clone turned up a few times. The rearrangement uses TRBV19 and TRBJ2-7; TRBD1 matches at 9 bases. There are 13 residues in the CDR3. Losses at the gene ends were 6 bases for V and 3 bases for J; bases not matched to a gene: 3. The germline V gene encodes CDR1 LNHDA and CDR2 SQIVND (reference sequence). The DNA of the CDR3 is TGTGCCAGTAGCCAGACAGGGGGCTACGAGCAGTACTTC. Translating gives CASSQTGGYEQYF.

In this sample, this clone turned up once. V is TRBV7-6 and J is TRBJ1-1; the D gene is possibly TRBD1 (6 bases). The CDR3 is 16 amino acids. Germline V gene sequence: CDR1 SGHVS, CDR2 FNYEAQ. V was clipped by 4 bases and J by 0 bases, with 15 bases between them. For the CDR3, the DNA is TGTGCCAGCAGCTGGGGTCGGCAGGGGATGAACACTGAAGCTTTCTTT. As protein: CASSWGRQGMNTEAFF.

V is TRBV30 and J is TRBJ1-2; D unresolved. Germline V gene lookup returns CDR1 GTSNPN and CDR2 SVGIG (reference sequence). The CDR3 has 11 amino acids. Deletions cut 0 bases from V and 7 bases from J, with 6 bases between. CDR3 amino acids: CAWSVGSGYTF. The CDR3 nucleotides read TGTGCCTGGAGTGTGGGCAGTGGCTACACCTTC. Full variable domain (missing parts from reference TRBV30 and TRBJ1-2): SQTIHQWPATLVQPVGSPLSLECTVEGTSNPNLYWYRQAAGRGLQLLFYSVGIGQISSEVPQNLSASRPQDRQFILSSKKLLLSDSGFYLCAWSVGSGYTFGSGTRLTVV.

This CDR3 reads CASSLSHRGRGHTEAFF. The CDR3 nucleotides are TGCGCCAGCAGCTTGTCCCACAGGGGTAGGGGGCACACTGAAGCTTTCTTT. The chain uses TRBV5-1 and TRBJ1-1, with TRBD1 matching 7 bases. The CDR3 sequence is 17 residues long. Germline V gives CDR1 SGHRS, CDR2 YFSETQ. V dropped 1 base and J dropped 3; count of bases not matched to a gene: 12.

This chain joins TRBV10-3 and TRBJ2-2; 7 nucleotides align to TRBD2. Germline lookup yields CDR1 ENHRY and CDR2 SYGVKD. The J segment lost 4 bases and the V segment lost 7 bases, leaving 6 bases of the junction unmatched. This CDR3 is built from 14 residues. Here the CDR3 DNA reads TGTGCCATCACCCCTAGCGGACTCACCGGGGAGCTGTTTTTT. Its protein product is CAITPSGLTGELFF.

The chain recombines TRBV5-1 with TRBJ2-1, with 8 bases fitting TRBD2. The CDR3 contains 14 residues. V gave up 0 bases and J gave up 8 bases; unmatched junction bases: 4. Germline CDR1 SGHRS, CDR2 YFSETQ. The CDR3: CASSLAGGPYEQFF. The CDR3 DNA sequence: TGCGCCAGCAGCTTGGCGGGAGGGCCCTATGAGCAGTTCTTC. The full variable domain, its missing parts supplied by reference TRBV5-1 and TRBJ2-1, is KAGVTQTPRYLIKTRGQQVTLSCSPISGHRSVSWYQQTPGQGLQFLFEYFSETQRNKGNFPGRFSGRQFSNSRSEMNVSTLELGDSALYLCASSLAGGPYEQFFGPGTRLTVL.

The chain is built from TRBV29-1 and TRBJ2-7; tentatively, D is TRBD2 (6 bases). CDR1 and CDR2 from the germline V gene are SQVTM and ANQGSEA. Trimming stripped 1 base from V and 7 bases from J, with 17 bases between. The CDR3 is 14 residues long. CDR3 region: CSVEAGARSGEQYF. For the CDR3, the DNA is TGCAGCGTTGAAGCGGGAGCGAGGAGTGGTGAGCAGTACTTC.

V gene TRBV11-2 combines with J gene TRBJ2-1; TRBD2 matches at 8 bases. CDR1 SGHAT and CDR2 FQNNGV come from the germline V gene. V was pared by 2 bases and J by 7 bases, with 10 bases of the junction left unmatched. The CDR3 contains 16 residues. Written as DNA, the CDR3 is TGTGCCAGCAGCTTACACCCCCCCGGACTAGCTAATGAGCAGTTCTTC. Protein: CASSLHPPGLANEQFF. Variable domain in full (rest from reference TRBV11-2 and TRBJ2-1): EAGVAQSPRYKIIEKRQSVAFWCNPISGHATLYWYQQILGQGPKLLIQFQNNGVVDDSQLPKDRFSAERLKGVDSTLKIQPAKLEDSAVYLCASSLHPPGLANEQFFGPGTRLTVL.

The chain employs TRBV5-1 and TRBJ2-5; D unresolved. Germline V CDR1 and CDR2: SGHRS, YFSETQ. The CDR3 contains 15 residues. Between the trimmed V and J ends, which lost 0 bases and 0 bases, there was a span of 9 bases. The CDR3 DNA reads as TGCGCCAGCAGCTTGGTGACGGCCCACCAAGAGACCCAGTACTTC. Protein product: CASSLVTAHQETQYF. The full variable domain, rest sourced from reference TRBV5-1 and TRBJ2-5, is KAGVTQTPRYLIKTRGQQVTLSCSPISGHRSVSWYQQTPGQGLQFLFEYFSETQRNKGNFPGRFSGRQFSNSRSEMNVSTLELGDSALYLCASSLVTAHQETQYFGPGTRLLVL.

The chain has TRBV29-1 and TRBJ2-4, with a possible D match to TRBD1 (5 bases). The V and J ends lost 7 bases and 0 bases respectively, with 10 bases between them. Per the germline V gene, CDR1 is SQVTM and CDR2 is ANQGSEA. The CDR3 sequence is 13 residues long. The CDR3 DNA sequence: TGCAGCGGACAGACAGTAGCCAAAAACATTCAGTACTTC. It encodes CSGQTVAKNIQYF.

The J gene is TRBJ2-7, the V gene TRBV19; 13 bases align to TRBD2. CDR3 size: 15 residues. After removal of 5 bases from V and 6 bases from J, the junction contained 7 bases not matched to a gene. Per germline, CDR1 LNHDA and CDR2 SQIVND (reference sequence). In nucleotides, the CDR3 is TGTGCCAGTAGTTTTACTAGCGGGAGGGCAACCGAGCAGTACTTC. Translation gives CASSFTSGRATEQYF.

This chain joins TRBV5-6 and TRBJ1-4, with 8 bases fitting TRBD1. CDR1 SGHDT and CDR2 YYEEEE come from the germline V gene. V shed 0 bases, J shed 8 bases, and the junction held 6 bases outside the gene matches. The CDR3 is made up of 15 amino acids. The DNA of the CDR3 is TGTGCCAGCAGCTTGGCGGACAGGGTAGACGAAAAACTGTTTTTT. Encoded protein: CASSLADRVDEKLFF.

The sample holds one count of this clone. The rearrangement uses TRBV5-1 and TRBJ2-7, with D perhaps TRBD2 (6 bases). Germline assignment: CDR1 SGHRS and CDR2 YFSETQ. CDR3 length: 14 amino acids. V was shortened by 0 bases and J by 4 bases, with 11 bases between the two germline ends. CDR3 coding DNA: TGCGCCAGCAGCTTGGTGTCGGGGACTTACGAGCAGTACTTC. Translated, it gives CASSLVSGTYEQYF.

The V and J genes are TRBV23-1 and TRBJ2-6; TRBD1 matches at 9 bases. TRBV23-1 is an ORF; its function is uncertain. The CDR3 totals 17 residues. V shed 11 bases and J 1 base; nucleotides not matched to a gene: 12. Here the CDR3 DNA reads TGCGCCGGCCTCGCCGGGACAGGGCAATCTGGGGCCAACGTCCTGACTTTC. Translating gives CAGLAGTGQSGANVLTF.

The V gene is TRBV29-1, the J gene TRBJ1-2; 9 nucleotides match TRBD1. Germline V lookup: CDR1 SQVTM, CDR2 ANQGSEA. Trimming cost V 7 bases and J 2 bases; bases outside gene matches: 2. This CDR3 comprises 12 residues. This CDR3 is CSGGTGNYGYTF. The CDR3 DNA reads TGCAGCGGCGGGACAGGGAACTATGGCTACACCTTC.

This clone was recorded only once. The chain combines TRBV7-8 with TRBJ1-1; tentative D call: TRBD1 (5 bases). CDR3 length equals 14 residues. CDR1 and CDR2 (germline): SGHVS, FQNEAQ. The V gene lost 4 bases and the J gene lost 2 bases, with 11 bases spanning the gap. The CDR3 protein is CASSSGQTNTEAFF. The CDR3 DNA reads as TGTGCCAGCAGCTCCGGACAAACCAACACTGAAGCTTTCTTT.

The V call is TRBV10-2, the J call TRBJ2-7; TRBD1 agrees at 7 bases. Germline CDR1 and CDR2: WSHSY and SAAADI. The CDR3 sequence is 14 residues long. V gave up 6 bases and J gave up 0 bases; unmatched junction bases: 5. The CDR3 DNA follows: TGCGCCAGCAGCGAAGGGACAGACTCCTACGAGCAGTACTTC. Protein: CASSEGTDSYEQYF.

The V call is TRBV4-2, the J call TRBJ1-2, with 9 bases identical to TRBD1. This CDR3 has 16 residues. Germline V gene lookup returns CDR1 LGHNA and CDR2 YNFKEQ. V was pared by 2 bases and J by 2 bases, with 6 bases of the junction left unmatched. Written as DNA, the CDR3 is TGTGCCAGCAGCCAACGGACAGGGGCTTTCAACTATGGCTACACCTTC. This sequence encodes CASSQRTGAFNYGYTF.

The chain carries TRBV7-3 and TRBJ2-1; 7 positions agree with TRBD1. The CDR3 covers 12 residues. J was trimmed by 9 bases and V by 4 bases; bases with no gene match: 3. Germline lookup yields CDR1 SGHTA and CDR2 FQGTGA. This CDR3 is CASSWTGGEQFF. For the CDR3, the DNA is TGTGCCAGCAGCTGGACAGGCGGTGAGCAGTTCTTC.